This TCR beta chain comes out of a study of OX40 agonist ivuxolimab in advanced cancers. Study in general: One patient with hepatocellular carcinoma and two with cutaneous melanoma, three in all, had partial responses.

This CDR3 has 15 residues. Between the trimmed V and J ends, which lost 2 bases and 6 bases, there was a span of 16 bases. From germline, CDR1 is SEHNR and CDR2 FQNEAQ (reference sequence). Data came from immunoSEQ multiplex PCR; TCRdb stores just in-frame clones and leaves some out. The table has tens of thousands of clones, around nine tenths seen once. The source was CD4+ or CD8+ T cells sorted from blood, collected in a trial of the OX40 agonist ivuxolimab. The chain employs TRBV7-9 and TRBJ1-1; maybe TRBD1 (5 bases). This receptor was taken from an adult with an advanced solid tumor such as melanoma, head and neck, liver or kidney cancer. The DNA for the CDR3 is TGTGCCAGCAGCTTACTCGGGGCGGTCAACGCTGAAGCTTTCTTT. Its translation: CASSLLGAVNAEAFF.